Each of the 8 T cell receptor beta chains below was sequenced from the same sample in a study of cytomegalovirus exposure and HLA in healthy donors. Libraries were prepared by immunoSEQ multiplex PCR; TCRdb keeps only in-frame clonotypes and omits some of them. The data contain about 49,000 clones, about 90% of them seen just once; the ten biggest clones take up roughly 1.4%. Sequenced: PBMCs. Receptors were obtained from a man between 18 and 35 years old in good health and CMV-seronegative.

Remarks on this clone: The germline gene is not matched at one end of the junction; a read error may be the cause. V and J are TRBV13 and TRBJ1-5; D remains ambiguous. The V gene's germline CDR1 is PRHDT and CDR2 FYEKMQ (reference sequence). This CDR3 is built from 14 residues. The DNA of the CDR3 is TGTGCCAGCAGCCAAGCAGCGGGTAAATCAGCCCCAGCATTT. Translating gives CASSQAAGKSAPAF.

The chain has TRBV11-3 and TRBJ2-7; D is possibly TRBD2 (6 bases). Germline V gene lookup returns CDR1 SGHNT and CDR2 YENEEA. CDR3 length: 14 amino acids. Deletions cut 5 bases from V and 6 bases from J, with 17 bases between. The DNA for the CDR3 is TGTGCCAGCAGCCAAAGTGCGGGGACCTCCGAGCAGTACTTC. Protein: CASSQSAGTSEQYF.

The chain recombines TRBV30 with TRBJ2-7; a weak D match, TRBD1 (5 bases). The CDR3 is 13 amino acids. Germline CDR1 reads GTSNPN; CDR2 reads SVGIG (reference sequence). In DNA, the CDR3 is TGTGCTGGGGAAATTAGGGGCTCCTACGAGCAGTACTTC. Its protein is CAGEIRGSYEQYF. Drawing the rest from reference TRBV30 and TRBJ2-7, the complete variable domain is SQTIHQWPATLVQPVGSPLSLECTVEGTSNPNLYWYRQAAGRGLQLLFYSVGIGQISSEVPQNLSASRPQDRQFILSSKKLLLSDSGFYLCAGEIRGSYEQYFGPGTRLTVT.

The chain has TRBV10-1 and TRBJ2-3; 7 bases are shared with TRBD2. In germline, CDR1 is WNHNN, CDR2 SYGVQD (reference sequence). CDR3 length: 17 residues. Trimming cost V 0 bases and J 0 bases; bases outside gene matches: 6. For the CDR3, the DNA is TGCGCCAGCAGTGAGTCGCGTAGCGGGCCTAGCACAGATACGCAGTATTTT. Translated: CASSESRSGPSTDTQYF.

J is TRBJ2-5 and V is TRBV5-4; TRBD1 agrees at 8 bases. The CDR3 has 16 residues. V lost 3 bases, J lost 4 bases, and 11 bases stayed unmatched. From germline, CDR1 is SGHNT and CDR2 YYREEE (reference sequence). In nucleotides, the CDR3 is TGTGCCAGCAGCTGGGGGACAGGAGAATCGAGAGAGACCCAGTACTTC. This translates into CASSWGTGESRETQYF.

The rearrangement links TRBV5-1 to TRBJ2-7; the match to TRBD2 covers 8 bases. Losses at the gene ends were 3 bases for V and 5 bases for J; bases not matched to a gene: 13. This CDR3 is built from 16 residues. Germline V lookup: CDR1 SGHRS, CDR2 YFSETQ. This CDR3 reads CASSWVRAGGGNEQYF. In DNA form, the CDR3 reads TGCGCCAGCAGCTGGGTTCGGGCGGGAGGTGGGAACGAGCAGTACTTC.

This clone occurred a few times. The chain joins TRBV2 to TRBJ2-5, with TRBD2 identical over 7 bases. V shed 9 bases and J 2 bases; nucleotides not matched to a gene: 15. The germline gives CDR1 SNHLY, CDR2 FYNNEI. The CDR3 is made up of 16 amino acids. CDR3 loop: CASQPPGGLHQETQYF. Here the CDR3 DNA reads TGTGCCAGTCAGCCCCCGGGAGGTCTCCATCAAGAGACCCAGTACTTC. The variable domain in full, with the rest retrieved from reference TRBV2 and TRBJ2-5, is EPEVTQTPSHQVTQMGQEVILRCVPISNHLYFYWYRQILGQKVEFLVSFYNNEISEKSEIFDDQFSVERPDGSNFTLKIRSTKLEDSAMYFCASQPPGGLHQETQYFGPGTRLLVL.

The V and J genes are TRBV7-9 and TRBJ2-7, with TRBD1 identical over 8 bases. Unmatched junction bases numbered 10, after V lost 0 bases and J lost 3 bases. Germline V gene data show CDR1 as SEHNR and CDR2 as FQNEAQ (reference sequence). This CDR3 has 17 residues. CDR3 protein: CASSLAHRTGHIYEQYF. The CDR3 DNA follows: TGTGCCAGCAGCTTAGCGCACAGGACAGGGCATATCTACGAGCAGTACTTC.